Listed here are 2 T cell receptor beta chains from one sample, sequenced in a study of shared clonotypes between healthy human individuals. Clones were read by immunoSEQ multiplex PCR, and TCRdb kept only the in-frame ones, dropping some. The sample carries roughly 1 million clones, around 75% recorded once. The source material was memory CD4+ T cells sorted from blood. Subset of the sample: CD45RA-negative fraction. All receptors derive from a man between 18 and 35 years old in good health.

This clone was observed a few times. This chain uses TRBV10-3 with TRBJ1-6; D uncertain. This CDR3 is built from 15 residues. With 8 bases removed from V and 6 bases from J, the gap between germline ends came to 17 bases. Germline-derived CDR1 and CDR2 are ENHRY and SYGVKD. CDR3 amino acids: CAISGSGSANSPLHF. The CDR3 bases are TGTGCCATCTCGGGATCGGGGTCCGCTAATTCACCCCTCCACTTT.

The genes are TRBV6-5 and TRBJ1-5; 7 bases match TRBD1. J lost 4 bases, V lost 7 bases, and 7 bases had no gene match. The V gene's germline CDR1 is MNHEY and CDR2 SVGAGI. This CDR3 comprises 14 residues. The DNA for the CDR3 is TGTGCCAGCAAGCGACAGGGTTCGAATCAGCCCCAGCATTTT. Its protein is CASKRQGSNQPQHF.